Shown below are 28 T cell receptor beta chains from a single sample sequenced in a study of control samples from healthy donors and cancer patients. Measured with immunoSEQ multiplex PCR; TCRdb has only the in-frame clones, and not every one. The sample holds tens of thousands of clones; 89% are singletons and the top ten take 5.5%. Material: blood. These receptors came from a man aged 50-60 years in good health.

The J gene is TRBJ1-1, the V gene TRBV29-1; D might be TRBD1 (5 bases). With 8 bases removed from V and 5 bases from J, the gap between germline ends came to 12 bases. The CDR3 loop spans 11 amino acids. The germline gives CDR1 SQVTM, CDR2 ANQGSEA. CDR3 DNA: TGCAGCTTTATTCAGGGAACTGAAGCTTTCTTT. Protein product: CSFIQGTEAFF. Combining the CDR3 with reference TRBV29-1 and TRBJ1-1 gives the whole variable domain SAVISQKPSRDICQRGTSLTIQCQVDSQVTMMFWYRQQPGQSLTLIATANQGSEATYESGFVIDKFPISRPNLTFSTLTVSNMSPEDSSIYLCSFIQGTEAFFGQGTRLTVV.

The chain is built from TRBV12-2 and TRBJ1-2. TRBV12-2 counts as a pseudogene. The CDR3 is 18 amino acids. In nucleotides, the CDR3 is TGTGCAAGTCGCTTAGCAGTTTCCCGGGCCGAAGCTAACTATGGCTACACCTTC. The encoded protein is CASRLAVSRAEANYGYTF.

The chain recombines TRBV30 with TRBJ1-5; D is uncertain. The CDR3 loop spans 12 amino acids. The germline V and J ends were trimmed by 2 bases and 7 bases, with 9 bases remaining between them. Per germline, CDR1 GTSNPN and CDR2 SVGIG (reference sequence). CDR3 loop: CAWSKGGQPQHF. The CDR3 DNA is TGTGCCTGGAGTAAAGGAGGCCAGCCCCAGCATTTT. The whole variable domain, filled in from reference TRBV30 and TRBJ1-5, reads SQTIHQWPATLVQPVGSPLSLECTVEGTSNPNLYWYRQAAGRGLQLLFYSVGIGQISSEVPQNLSASRPQDRQFILSSKKLLLSDSGFYLCAWSKGGQPQHFGDGTRLSIL.

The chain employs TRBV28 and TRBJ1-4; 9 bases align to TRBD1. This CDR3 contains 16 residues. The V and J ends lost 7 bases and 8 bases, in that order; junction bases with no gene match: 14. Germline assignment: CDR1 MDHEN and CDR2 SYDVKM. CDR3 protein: CASNEQGARGNEKLFF. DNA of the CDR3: TGTGCCAGCAATGAACAGGGGGCTCGGGGAAACGAAAAACTGTTTTTT.

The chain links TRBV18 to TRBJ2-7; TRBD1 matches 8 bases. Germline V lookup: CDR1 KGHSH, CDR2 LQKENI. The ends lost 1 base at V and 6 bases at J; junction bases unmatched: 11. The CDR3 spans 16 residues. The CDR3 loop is CASSPRATGEGAEQYF. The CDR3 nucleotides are TGTGCCAGCTCACCACGGGCGACAGGGGAAGGCGCCGAGCAGTACTTC. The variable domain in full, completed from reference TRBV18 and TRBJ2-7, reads NAGVMQNPRHLVRRRGQEARLRCSPMKGHSHVYWYRQLPEEGLKFMVYLQKENIIDESGMPKERFSAEFPKEGPSILRIQQVVRGDSAAYFCASSPRATGEGAEQYFGPGTRLTVT.

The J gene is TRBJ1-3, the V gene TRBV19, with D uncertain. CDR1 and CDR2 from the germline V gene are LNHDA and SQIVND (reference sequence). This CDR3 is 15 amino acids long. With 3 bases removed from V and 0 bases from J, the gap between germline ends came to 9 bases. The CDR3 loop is CASSIKEGSGNTIYF. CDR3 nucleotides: TGTGCCAGTAGTATTAAAGAGGGCTCTGGAAACACCATATATTTT.

The DNA for the CDR3 is TGTGCCAGCAGTTTAGGACAGGGTGTCTACGAGCAGTACTTC. Encoded protein: CASSLGQGVYEQYF. The gene calls are TRBV27 and TRBJ2-7, with 8 bases lining up with TRBD1. The CDR3 sequence is 14 residues long. V lost 2 bases to trimming and J lost 3 bases; unmatched junction nucleotides: 3. The V gene's germline CDR1 is MNHEY and CDR2 SMNVEV (reference sequence).

In DNA, the CDR3 is TGCAGTGCCCCACAGGTCAATGAGCAGTTCTTC. Translating it yields CSAPQVNEQFF. This sequence joins TRBV20-1 and TRBJ2-1; possibly TRBD1 for D (5 bases). This CDR3 has 11 residues. Germline assignment: CDR1 DFQATT and CDR2 SNEGSKA (reference sequence). Trimming pared 6 bases from V and 6 bases from J, leaving 9 bases between.

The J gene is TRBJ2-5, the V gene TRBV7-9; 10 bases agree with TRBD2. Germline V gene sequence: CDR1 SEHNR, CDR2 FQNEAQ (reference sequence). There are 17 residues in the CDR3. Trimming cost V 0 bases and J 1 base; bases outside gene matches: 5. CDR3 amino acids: CASSLAVAGGSQETQYF. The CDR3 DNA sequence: TGTGCCAGCAGCTTAGCGGTAGCGGGGGGTTCCCAAGAGACCCAGTACTTC.

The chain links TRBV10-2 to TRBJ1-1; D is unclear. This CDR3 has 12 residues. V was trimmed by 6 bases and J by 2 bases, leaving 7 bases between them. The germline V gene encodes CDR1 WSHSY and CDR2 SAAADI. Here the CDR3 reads CASSHINTEAFF. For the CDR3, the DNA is TGCGCCAGCAGCCATATAAACACTGAAGCTTTCTTT.

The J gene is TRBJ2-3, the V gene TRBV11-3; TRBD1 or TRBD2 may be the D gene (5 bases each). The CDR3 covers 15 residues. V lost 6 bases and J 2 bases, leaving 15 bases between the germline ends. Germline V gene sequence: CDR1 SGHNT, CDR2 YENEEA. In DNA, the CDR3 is TGTGCCAGCAGAACGGGGCCTCTCCACACAGATACGCAGTATTTT. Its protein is CASRTGPLHTDTQYF.

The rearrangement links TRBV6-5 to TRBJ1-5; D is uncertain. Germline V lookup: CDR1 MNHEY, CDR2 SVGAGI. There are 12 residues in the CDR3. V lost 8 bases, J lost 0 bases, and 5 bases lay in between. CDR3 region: CASGYSNQPQHF. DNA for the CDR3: TGTGCCAGCGGATATAGCAATCAGCCCCAGCATTTT.

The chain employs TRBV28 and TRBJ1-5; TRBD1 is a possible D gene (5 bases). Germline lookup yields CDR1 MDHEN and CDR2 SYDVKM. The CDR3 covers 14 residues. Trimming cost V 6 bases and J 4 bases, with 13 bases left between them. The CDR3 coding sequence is TGTGCCAGCAGAGGGGCTGCGCGTAATCAGCCCCAGCATTTT. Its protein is CASRGAARNQPQHF.

CDR3 sequence (DNA): TGTGCTAGTGACAGGGTTGGGTTTGAAGCTTTCTTT. Protein sequence: CASDRVGFEAFF. The chain joins TRBV19 to TRBJ1-1; 7 bases agree with TRBD1. The germline V gene has CDR1 LNHDA and CDR2 SQIVND (reference sequence). The CDR3 contains 12 residues.

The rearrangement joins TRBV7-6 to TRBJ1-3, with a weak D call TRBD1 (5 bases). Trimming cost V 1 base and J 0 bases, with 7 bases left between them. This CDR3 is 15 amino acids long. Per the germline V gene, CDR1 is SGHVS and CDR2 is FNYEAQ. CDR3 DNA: TGTGCCAGCAGCTTAGGACAGTTCTCTGGAAACACCATATATTTT. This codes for CASSLGQFSGNTIYF. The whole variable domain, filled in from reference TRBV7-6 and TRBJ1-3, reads GAGVSQSPRYKVTKRGQDVALRCDPISGHVSLYWYRQALGQGPEFLTYFNYEAQQDKSGLPNDRFSAERPEGSISTLTIQRTEQRDSAMYRCASSLGQFSGNTIYFGEGSWLTVV.

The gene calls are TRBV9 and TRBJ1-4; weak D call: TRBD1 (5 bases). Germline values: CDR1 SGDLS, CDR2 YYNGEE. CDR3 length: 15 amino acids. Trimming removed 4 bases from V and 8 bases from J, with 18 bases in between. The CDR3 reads CASSPRQAWGEKLFF. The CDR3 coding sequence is TGTGCCAGCAGCCCCCGGCAGGCTTGGGGGGAAAAACTGTTTTTT.

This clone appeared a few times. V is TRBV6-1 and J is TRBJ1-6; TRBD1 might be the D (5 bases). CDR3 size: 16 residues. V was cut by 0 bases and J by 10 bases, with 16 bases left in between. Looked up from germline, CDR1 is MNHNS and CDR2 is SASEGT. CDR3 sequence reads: CASSEADGTGQSPLHF. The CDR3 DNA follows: TGTGCCAGCAGTGAAGCCGACGGGACCGGGCAGTCACCCCTCCACTTT.

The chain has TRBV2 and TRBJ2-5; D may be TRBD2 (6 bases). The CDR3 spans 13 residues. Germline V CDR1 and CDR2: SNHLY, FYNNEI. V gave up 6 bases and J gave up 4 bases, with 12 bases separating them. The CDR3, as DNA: TGTGCCAGCAGGGAGGGAGAGCGAGAGACCCAGTACTTC. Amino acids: CASREGERETQYF.

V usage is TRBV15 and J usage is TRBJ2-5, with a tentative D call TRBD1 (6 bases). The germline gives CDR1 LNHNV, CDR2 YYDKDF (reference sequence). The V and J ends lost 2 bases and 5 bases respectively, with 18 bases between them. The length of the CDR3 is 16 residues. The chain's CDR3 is CATSRTGSGQRETQYF. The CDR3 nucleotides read TGTGCCACCAGCAGAACTGGCTCTGGACAGAGGGAGACCCAGTACTTC.

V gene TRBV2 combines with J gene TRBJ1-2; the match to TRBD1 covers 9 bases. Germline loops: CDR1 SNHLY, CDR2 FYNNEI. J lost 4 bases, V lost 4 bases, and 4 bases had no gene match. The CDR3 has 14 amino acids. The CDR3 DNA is TGTGCCAGCAGTGGCGGGGGACAGGGCTATGGCTACACCTTC. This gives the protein CASSGGGQGYGYTF.

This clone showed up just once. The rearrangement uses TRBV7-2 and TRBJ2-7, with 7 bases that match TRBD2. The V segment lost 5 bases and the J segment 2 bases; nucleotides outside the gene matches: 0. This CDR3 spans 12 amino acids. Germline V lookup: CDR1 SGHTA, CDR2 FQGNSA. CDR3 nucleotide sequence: TGTGCCAGCAGCCGGGGGGCCTACGAGCAGTACTTC. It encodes CASSRGAYEQYF.

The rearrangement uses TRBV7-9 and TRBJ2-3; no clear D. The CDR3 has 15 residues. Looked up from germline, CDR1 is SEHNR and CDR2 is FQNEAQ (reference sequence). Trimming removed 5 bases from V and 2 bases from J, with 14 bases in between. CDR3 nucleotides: TGTGCCAGCAGCAAGTCGGGCGGCTACACAGATACGCAGTATTTT. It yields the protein CASSKSGGYTDTQYF.

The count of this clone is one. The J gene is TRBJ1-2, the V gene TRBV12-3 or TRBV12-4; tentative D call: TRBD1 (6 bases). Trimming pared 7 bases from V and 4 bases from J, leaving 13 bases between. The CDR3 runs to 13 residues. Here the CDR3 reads CASTLTGTYGYTF. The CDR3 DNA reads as TGTGCCAGCACTTTGACAGGAACCTATGGCTACACCTTC.

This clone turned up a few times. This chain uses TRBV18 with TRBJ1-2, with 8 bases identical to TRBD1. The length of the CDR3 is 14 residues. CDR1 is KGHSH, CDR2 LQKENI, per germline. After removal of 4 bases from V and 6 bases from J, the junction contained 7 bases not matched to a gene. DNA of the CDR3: TGTGCCAGCTCACTCCGACAGGGGAACGATGGCTACACCTTC. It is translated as CASSLRQGNDGYTF.

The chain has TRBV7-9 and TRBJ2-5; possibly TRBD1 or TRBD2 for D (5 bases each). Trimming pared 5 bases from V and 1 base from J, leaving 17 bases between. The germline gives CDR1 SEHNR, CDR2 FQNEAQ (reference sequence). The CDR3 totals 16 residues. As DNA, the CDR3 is TGTGCCAGCAGCGCAATCGTCGGGGCCCTCCAAGAGACCCAGTACTTC. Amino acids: CASSAIVGALQETQYF.

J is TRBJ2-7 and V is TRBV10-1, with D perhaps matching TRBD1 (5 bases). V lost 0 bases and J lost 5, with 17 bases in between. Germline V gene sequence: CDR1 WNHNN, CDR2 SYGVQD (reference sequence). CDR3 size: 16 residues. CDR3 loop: CASSESVNRMKNEQYF. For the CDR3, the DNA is TGCGCCAGCAGTGAGTCGGTAAACAGGATGAAAAACGAGCAGTACTTC.

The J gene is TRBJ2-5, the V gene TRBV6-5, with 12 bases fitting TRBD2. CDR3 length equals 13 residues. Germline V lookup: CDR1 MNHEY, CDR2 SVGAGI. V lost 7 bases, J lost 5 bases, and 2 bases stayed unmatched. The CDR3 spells CASKTSGGETQYF. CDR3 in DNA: TGTGCCAGCAAGACTAGCGGGGGTGAGACCCAGTACTTC.

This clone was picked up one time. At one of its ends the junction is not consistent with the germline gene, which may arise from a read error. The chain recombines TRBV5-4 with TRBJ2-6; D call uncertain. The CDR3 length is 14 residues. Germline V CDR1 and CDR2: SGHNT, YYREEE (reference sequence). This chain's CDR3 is CASNLISGANVLTF. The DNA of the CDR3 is TGTGCCAGCAACTTGATCTCTGGGGCCAACGTCCTGACTTTC.